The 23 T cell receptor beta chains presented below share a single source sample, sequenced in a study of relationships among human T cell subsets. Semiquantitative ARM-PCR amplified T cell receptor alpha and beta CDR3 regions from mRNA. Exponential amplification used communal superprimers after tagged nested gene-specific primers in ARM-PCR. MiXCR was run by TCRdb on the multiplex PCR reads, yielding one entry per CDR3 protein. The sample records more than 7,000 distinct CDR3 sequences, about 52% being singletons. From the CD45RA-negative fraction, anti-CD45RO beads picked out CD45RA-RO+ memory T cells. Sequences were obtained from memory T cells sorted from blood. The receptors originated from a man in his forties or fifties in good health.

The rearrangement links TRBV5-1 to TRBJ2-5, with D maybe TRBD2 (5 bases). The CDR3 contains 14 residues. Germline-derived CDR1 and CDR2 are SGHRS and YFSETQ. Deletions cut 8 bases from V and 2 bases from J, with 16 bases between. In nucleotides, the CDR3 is TGCGCCAGTTCGAGGGCCGGGGATCAAGAGACCCAGTACTTC. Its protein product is CASSRAGDQETQYF.

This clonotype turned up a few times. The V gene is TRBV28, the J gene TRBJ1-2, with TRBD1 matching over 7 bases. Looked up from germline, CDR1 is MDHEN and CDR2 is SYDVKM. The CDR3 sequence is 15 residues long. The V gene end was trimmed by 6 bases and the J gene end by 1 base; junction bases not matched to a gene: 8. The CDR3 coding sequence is TGTGCCAGCAGAAAAACAGGGGCTAATAACTATGGCTACACCTTC. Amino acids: CASRKTGANNYGYTF.

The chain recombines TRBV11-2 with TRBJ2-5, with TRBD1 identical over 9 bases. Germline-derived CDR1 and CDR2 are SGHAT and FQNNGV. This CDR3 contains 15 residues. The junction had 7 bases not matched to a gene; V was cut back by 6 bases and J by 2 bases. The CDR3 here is CASRYRDRAQETQYF. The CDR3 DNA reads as TGTGCCAGCAGATACCGGGACAGGGCGCAAGAGACCCAGTACTTC.

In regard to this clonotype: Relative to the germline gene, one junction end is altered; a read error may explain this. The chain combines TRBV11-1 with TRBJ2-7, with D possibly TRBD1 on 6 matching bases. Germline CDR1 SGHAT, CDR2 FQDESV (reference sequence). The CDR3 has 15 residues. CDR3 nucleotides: TGTGCTAGCAGCTTTCCCGGAGGTCGGACAGCCGAGCAGTACTTC. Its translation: CASSFPGGRTAEQYF.

CDR3: CASSFSGGIGGGDTQYF. DNA for the CDR3: TGTGCCAGCAGTTTTAGCGGGGGGATCGGCGGGGGAGATACGCAGTATTTT. The rearrangement joins TRBV6-5 to TRBJ2-3; 10 bases map to TRBD2. CDR1 MNHEY and CDR2 SVGAGI come from the germline V gene. Unmatched junction bases numbered 12, after V lost 4 bases and J lost 5 bases. This CDR3 is built from 17 residues.

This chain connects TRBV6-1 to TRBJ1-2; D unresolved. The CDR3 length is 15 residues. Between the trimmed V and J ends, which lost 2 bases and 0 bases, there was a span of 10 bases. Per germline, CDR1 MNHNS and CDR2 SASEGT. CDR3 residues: CASSESARANYGYTF. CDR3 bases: TGTGCCAGCAGTGAAAGCGCCAGAGCTAACTATGGCTACACCTTC.

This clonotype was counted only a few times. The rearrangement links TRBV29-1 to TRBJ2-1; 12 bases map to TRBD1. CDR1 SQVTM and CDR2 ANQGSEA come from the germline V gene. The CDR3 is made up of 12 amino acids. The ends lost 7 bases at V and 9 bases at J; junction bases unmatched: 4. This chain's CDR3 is CSAGTGGAEQFF. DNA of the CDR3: TGCAGCGCCGGGACAGGGGGCGCTGAGCAGTTCTTC.

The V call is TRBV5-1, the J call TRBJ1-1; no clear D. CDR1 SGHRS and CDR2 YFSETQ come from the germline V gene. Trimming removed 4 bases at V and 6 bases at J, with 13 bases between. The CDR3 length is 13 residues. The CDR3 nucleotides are TGCGCCAGCAGCCTATTTCCAGAGGCTGAAGCTTTCTTT. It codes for CASSLFPEAEAFF.

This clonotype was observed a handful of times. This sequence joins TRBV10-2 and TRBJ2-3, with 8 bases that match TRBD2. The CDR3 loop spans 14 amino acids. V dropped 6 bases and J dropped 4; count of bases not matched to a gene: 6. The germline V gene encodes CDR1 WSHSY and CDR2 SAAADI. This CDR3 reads CASSPSTSADTQYF. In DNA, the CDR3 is TGCGCCAGCAGCCCCTCGACTAGCGCAGATACGCAGTATTTT.

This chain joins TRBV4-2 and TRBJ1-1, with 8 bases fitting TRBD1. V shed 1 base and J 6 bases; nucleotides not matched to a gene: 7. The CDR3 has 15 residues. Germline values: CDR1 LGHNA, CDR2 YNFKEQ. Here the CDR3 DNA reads TGTGCCAGCAGCCAAGGGCCGGACAGGGTTTCTGAAGCTTTCTTT. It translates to CASSQGPDRVSEAFF.

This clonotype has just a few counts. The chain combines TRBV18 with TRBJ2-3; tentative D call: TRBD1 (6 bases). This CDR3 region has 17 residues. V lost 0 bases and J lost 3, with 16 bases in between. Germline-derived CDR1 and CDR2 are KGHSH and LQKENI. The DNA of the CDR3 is TGTGCCAGCTCACCACCGACCCAGACAGGAAGGACAGATACGCAGTATTTT. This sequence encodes CASSPPTQTGRTDTQYF. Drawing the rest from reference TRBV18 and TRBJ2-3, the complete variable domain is NAGVMQNPRHLVRRRGQEARLRCSPMKGHSHVYWYRQLPEEGLKFMVYLQKENIIDESGMPKERFSAEFPKEGPSILRIQQVVRGDSAAYFCASSPPTQTGRTDTQYFGPGTRLTVL.

DNA of the CDR3: TGTGCCAGCAGCTTAGTGATGAACACTGAAGCTTTCTTT. This codes for CASSLVMNTEAFF. This chain links TRBV7-9 with TRBJ1-1; no clear D gene. The germline CDR1 and CDR2 sequences are SEHNR and FQNEAQ (reference sequence). Trimming left V 1 base short and J 0 bases short, with 3 bases between. The CDR3 loop spans 13 amino acids.

The CDR3 DNA reads as TGTGCCAGCAGTGAAGCGCTGGGACAGGGTAATCAGCCCCAGCATTTT. It codes for CASSEALGQGNQPQHF. This chain joins TRBV2 and TRBJ1-5, with 9 bases identical to TRBD1. This CDR3 region has 16 residues. Germline CDR1 is SNHLY and CDR2 is FYNNEI. After removal of 0 bases from V and 4 bases from J, the junction contained 4 bases not matched to a gene.

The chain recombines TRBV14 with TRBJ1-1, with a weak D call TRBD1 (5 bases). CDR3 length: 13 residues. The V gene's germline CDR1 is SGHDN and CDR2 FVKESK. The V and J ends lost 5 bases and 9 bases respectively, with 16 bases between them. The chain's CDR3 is CASSAPGAYKAFF. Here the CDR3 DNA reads TGTGCCAGCAGCGCCCCCGGGGCCTACAAAGCTTTCTTT.

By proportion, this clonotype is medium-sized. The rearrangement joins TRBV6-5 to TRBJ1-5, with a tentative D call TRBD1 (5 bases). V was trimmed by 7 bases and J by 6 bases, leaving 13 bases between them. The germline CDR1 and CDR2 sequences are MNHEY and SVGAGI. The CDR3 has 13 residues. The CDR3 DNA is TGTGCCAGCACCAATACTCAGGGTCAGCCCCAGCATTTT. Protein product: CASTNTQGQPQHF.

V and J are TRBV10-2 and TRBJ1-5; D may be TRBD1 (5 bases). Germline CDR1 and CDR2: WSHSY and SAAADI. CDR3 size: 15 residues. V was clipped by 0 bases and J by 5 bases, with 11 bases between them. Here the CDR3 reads CASSESGQLDQPQHF. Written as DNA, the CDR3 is TGCGCCAGCAGTGAGTCTGGACAACTCGATCAGCCCCAGCATTTT.

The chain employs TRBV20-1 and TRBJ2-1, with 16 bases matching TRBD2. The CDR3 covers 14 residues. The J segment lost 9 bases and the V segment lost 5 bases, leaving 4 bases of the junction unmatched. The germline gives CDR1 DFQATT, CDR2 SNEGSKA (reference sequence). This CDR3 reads CSAGTSGGASEQFF. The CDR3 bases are TGCAGTGCTGGGACTAGCGGGGGGGCCAGTGAGCAGTTCTTC.

CDR3 bases: TGCGCCAGCAGCTTGACAGGGAGGGCAGATACGCAGTATTTT. It codes for CASSLTGRADTQYF. V and J are TRBV4-1 and TRBJ2-3, with D perhaps matching TRBD1 or TRBD2 (7 bases each). Trimming left V 5 bases short and J 4 bases short, with 13 bases between. Germline V gene lookup returns CDR1 MGHRA and CDR2 YSYEKL. CDR3 length: 14 residues.

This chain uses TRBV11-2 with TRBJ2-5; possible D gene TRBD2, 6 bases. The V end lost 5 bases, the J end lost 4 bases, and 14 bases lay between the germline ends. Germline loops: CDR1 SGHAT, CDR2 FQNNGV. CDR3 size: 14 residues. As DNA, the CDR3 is TGTGCCAGCAGCCACGTGGGGGGTGGAGAGACCCAGTACTTC. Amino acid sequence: CASSHVGGGETQYF.

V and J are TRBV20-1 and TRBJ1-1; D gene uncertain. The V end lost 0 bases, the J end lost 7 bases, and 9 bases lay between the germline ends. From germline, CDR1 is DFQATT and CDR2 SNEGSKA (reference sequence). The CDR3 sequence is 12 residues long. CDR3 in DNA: TGCAGTGCTAGAGAGGACCGGGGTGAAGCTTTCTTT. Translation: CSAREDRGEAFF.

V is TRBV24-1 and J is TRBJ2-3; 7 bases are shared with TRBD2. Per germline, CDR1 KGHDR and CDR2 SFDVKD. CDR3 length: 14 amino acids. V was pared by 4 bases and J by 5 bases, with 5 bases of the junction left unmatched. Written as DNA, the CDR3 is TGTGCCACCAGTGACCGGGGGGAGGGAGATACGCAGTATTTT. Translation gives CATSDRGEGDTQYF.

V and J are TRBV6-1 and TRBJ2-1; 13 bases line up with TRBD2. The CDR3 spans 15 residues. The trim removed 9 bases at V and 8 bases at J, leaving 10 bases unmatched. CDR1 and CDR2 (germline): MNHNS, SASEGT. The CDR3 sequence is CASLLTSGRSDEQFF. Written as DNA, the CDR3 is TGTGCCAGTCTGCTGACTAGCGGGAGGTCGGATGAGCAGTTCTTC.

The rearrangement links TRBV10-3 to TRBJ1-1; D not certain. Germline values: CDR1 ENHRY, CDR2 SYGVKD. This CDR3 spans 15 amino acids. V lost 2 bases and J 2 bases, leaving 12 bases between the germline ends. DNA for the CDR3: TGTGCCATCAGTGAGGGGAACCTCGACAACACTGAAGCTTTCTTT. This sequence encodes CAISEGNLDNTEAFF.